This entry lists 8 T cell receptor beta chains sequenced from one sample in a study of early T cells in non-severe SARS-CoV-2 infection. TCRdb itself ran the 5' RACE reads through MiXCR, one entry per CDR3 protein. The table shows roughly 86,000 distinct CDR3 sequences, with roughly 15% occurring only once. The sample consisted of whole blood. The receptors were sampled from an adult who was a healthcare worker with PCR-confirmed SARS-CoV-2 infection or an uninfected control (not recorded which).

The rearrangement links TRBV11-1 to TRBJ2-5; tentative D call: TRBD2 (6 bases). Looked up from germline, CDR1 is SGHAT and CDR2 is FQDESV (reference sequence). This CDR3 comprises 16 residues. The ends were cut back, 3 bases at V and 5 bases at J, with 19 bases in the middle. The DNA for the CDR3 is TGTGCCAGCAGCTTCGTCCGGGGGAACCGACCGGAGACCCAGTACTTC. Translating it yields CASSFVRGNRPETQYF. Looking up the rest from reference TRBV11-1 and TRBJ2-5 gives the full variable domain: EAEVAQSPRYKITEKSQAVAFWCDPISGHATLYWYRQILGQGPELLVQFQDESVVDDSQLPKDRFSAERLKGVDSTLKIQPAELGDSAMYLCASSFVRGNRPETQYFGPGTRLLVL.

This clonotype has a single count. The rearrangement joins TRBV20-1 to TRBJ1-6, with D possibly TRBD1 on 6 matching bases. CDR3 length: 15 amino acids. Deletions cut 2 bases from V and 6 bases from J, with 14 bases between. Germline V gene lookup returns CDR1 DFQATT and CDR2 SNEGSKA (reference sequence). CDR3 loop: CSARPGTGFNSPLHF. DNA for the CDR3: TGCAGTGCTAGACCCGGTACAGGGTTTAATTCACCCCTCCACTTT.

The sample holds a few counts of this clonotype. The chain carries TRBV2 and TRBJ1-5; D perhaps matches TRBD1 (6 bases). Per the germline V gene, CDR1 is SNHLY and CDR2 is FYNNEI. There are 13 residues in the CDR3. V was clipped by 4 bases and J by 7 bases, with 11 bases between them. CDR3 protein: CASSVTGTQPQHF. CDR3 nucleotide sequence: TGTGCCAGCAGTGTAACAGGGACCCAGCCCCAGCATTTT.

This chain joins TRBV12-3 or TRBV12-4 and TRBJ2-1; the D is unclear. This CDR3 region has 18 residues. V was trimmed by 4 bases and J by 2 bases, leaving 21 bases between them. Here the CDR3 DNA reads TGTGCCAGCAGTTCCGAGTTTTGGGATTCCCTAACCTACAATGAGCAGTTCTTC. Protein product: CASSSEFWDSLTYNEQFF.

This clonotype was counted between two and nine times. The gene calls are TRBV14 and TRBJ1-2, with 11 bases lining up with TRBD1. This CDR3 has 19 amino acids. The germline CDR1 and CDR2 sequences are SGHDN and FVKESK. The trim removed 0 bases at V and 2 bases at J, leaving 11 bases unmatched. The CDR3 loop reads CASSQDLEDRGRRNYGYTF. The CDR3 region has the DNA TGTGCCAGCAGCCAAGATCTTGAGGACAGGGGGCGGAGGAACTATGGCTACACCTTC.

The rearrangement uses TRBV11-2 and TRBJ1-3, with D hard to call. Germline CDR1 reads SGHAT; CDR2 reads FQNNGV. With 0 bases removed from V and 5 bases from J, the gap between germline ends came to 11 bases. The CDR3 extends over 15 amino acids. This CDR3 reads CASSLESTARNTIYF. The CDR3 coding sequence is TGTGCCAGCAGCTTAGAGTCCACAGCTAGAAACACCATATATTTT.

This clonotype showed up just a few times. This sequence joins TRBV3-1 and TRBJ2-3, with no clear D. Germline CDR1 is LGHDT and CDR2 is YNNKEL (reference sequence). The CDR3 contains 13 residues. Trimming took 4 bases from V and 3 from J, leaving 8 bases between them. The CDR3 is CASSLQRTDTQYF. CDR3 bases: TGTGCCAGCAGCCTCCAGAGGACAGATACGCAGTATTTT.

The chain combines TRBV9 with TRBJ2-5, with D possibly TRBD1 on 5 matching bases. The CDR3 runs 16 residues. Trimming pared 0 bases from V and 2 bases from J, leaving 14 bases between. Looked up from germline, CDR1 is SGDLS and CDR2 is YYNGEE. The CDR3 coding sequence is TGTGCCAGCAGCGTAGCCCCTCAGGGAAGTCAAGAGACCCAGTACTTC. Its translation is CASSVAPQGSQETQYF.